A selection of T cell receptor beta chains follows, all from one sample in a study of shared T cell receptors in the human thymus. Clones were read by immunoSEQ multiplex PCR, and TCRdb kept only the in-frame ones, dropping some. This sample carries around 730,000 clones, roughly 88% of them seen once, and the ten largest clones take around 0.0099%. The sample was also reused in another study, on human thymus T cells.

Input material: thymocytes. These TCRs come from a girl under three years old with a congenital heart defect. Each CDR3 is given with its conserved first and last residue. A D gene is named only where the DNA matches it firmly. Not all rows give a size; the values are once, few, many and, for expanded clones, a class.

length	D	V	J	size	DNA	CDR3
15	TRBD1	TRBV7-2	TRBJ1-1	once	TGTGCCAGCAGCTTAGCGCAGGGGGCGCGCACTGAAGCTTTCTTT	CASSLAQGARTEAFF
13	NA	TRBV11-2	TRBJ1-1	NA	TGTGCCAGCAGCACAGATCAGGGGATTGGAGCTTTCTTT	CASSTDQGIGAFF
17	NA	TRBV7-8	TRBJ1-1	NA	TGTGCCAGCAGCTTGACCTGCCCCAGGGATTGGGTCACTGAAGCTTTCTTT	CASSLTCPRDWVTEAFF
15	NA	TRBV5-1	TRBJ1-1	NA	TGCGCCAGCAGCTGGGGCCGACACCTGCTCTCTGAAGCTTTCTTT	CASSWGRHLLSEAFF
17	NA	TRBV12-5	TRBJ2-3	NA	TGTGCTAGTGGTTTGGTACGTGGAAGGAGGGGAACAGATACGCAGTATTTT	CASGLVRGRRGTDTQYF
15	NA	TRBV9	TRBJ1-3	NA	TGTGCCAGCAGCCCTACCGGGGAAGCCGGAAACACCATATATTTT	CASSPTGEAGNTIYF
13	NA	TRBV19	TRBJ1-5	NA	TGTGCCAGTAGTGAGCCCTTACATCAGCCCCAGCATTTT	CASSEPLHQPQHF
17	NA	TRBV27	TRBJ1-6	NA	TGTGCCAGCAGTTTATGCGGGGGGAGTACCTATAATTCACCCCTCCACTTT	CASSLCGGSTYNSPLHF
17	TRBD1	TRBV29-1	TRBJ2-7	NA	TGCAGCGTTCCCCGAGTGGTTACAGGGGGCGGCTCTACCGAGCAGTACTTC	CSVPRVVTGGGSTEQYF
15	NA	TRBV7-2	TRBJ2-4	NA	TGTGCCAGCAGCTTACGAGGGGGGGGCCTAAACATTCAGTACTTC	CASSLRGGGLNIQYF
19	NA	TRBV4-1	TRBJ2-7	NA	TGCGCCAGCAGCCAAGGGGCCAAGCTTTTCGGGGGTATTTCCTACGAGCAGTACTTC	CASSQGAKLFGGISYEQYF
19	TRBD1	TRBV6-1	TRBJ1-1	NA	TGTGCCAGCAGTGCATGTCGACCAAGGGACAGGGTCTGGGACACTGAAGCTTTCTTT	CASSACRPRDRVWDTEAFF
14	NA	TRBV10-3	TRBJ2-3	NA	TGTGCCATCAGTGTGAGTCGTAGCACAGATACGCAGTATTTT	CAISVSRSTDTQYF
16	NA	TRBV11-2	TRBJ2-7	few	TGTGCCAGCAGCTTAAAGGGGCGGGGGCTCTCCTACGAGCAGTACTTC	CASSLKGRGLSYEQYF
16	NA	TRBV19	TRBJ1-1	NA	TGTGCCAGTGGGCCGCGCTACTCGGTTATGAACACTGAAGCTTTCTTT	CASGPRYSVMNTEAFF